A selection of T cell receptor beta chains follows, all from one sample in a study of T-cell reconstitution after alpha-beta-depleted transplantation in children. One entry per CDR3 protein, called by TCRdb with MiXCR from the PCR reads. This sample yields some 240,000 distinct CDR3 sequences, of which 9.7% are seen a single time; approximately 4.7% belongs to the top ten. The material was PBMCs from the stem cell graft donor, obtained from the stem cell graft. The origin of the receptors is a human donor who donated a stem cell graft to a child with SCID. Each CDR3 is given with its conserved first and last residue. A D gene is named only where the DNA matches it firmly. For some rows the clone size is stated as once, few or many, or as a class when expanded; others skip it.

clone size: many
V gene: TRBV5-1
CDR3 length: 14
J gene: TRBJ2-3
D gene: TRBD1
CDR3 DNA: TGCGCCAGCAAACAGGGGAAGGAGACAGATACGCAGTATTTT
CDR3 protein: CASKQGKETDTQYF

clone size: many
V gene: TRBV5-1
CDR3 length: 15
J gene: TRBJ2-7
D gene: NA
CDR3 DNA: TGCGCCAGCAGCCCCGGACAGTCCCTCCCCTACGAGCAGTACTTC
CDR3 protein: CASSPGQSLPYEQYF

clone size: many
V gene: TRBV7-2
CDR3 length: 13
J gene: TRBJ2-5
D gene: NA
CDR3 DNA: TGTGCCAGCAGCTCAATACTGACAGAGACCCAGTACTTC
CDR3 protein: CASSSILTETQYF

clone size: few
V gene: TRBV19
CDR3 length: 15
J gene: TRBJ1-6
D gene: NA
CDR3 DNA: TGTGCCAGTACCGAGGGAGGCGGGTATAATTCACCCCTCCACTTT
CDR3 protein: CASTEGGGYNSPLHF

clone size: NA
V gene: TRBV5-1
CDR3 length: 13
J gene: TRBJ2-5
D gene: NA
CDR3 DNA: TGCGCCAGCAGCCACGGACAGCAAGAGACCCAGTACTTC
CDR3 protein: CASSHGQQETQYF

clone size: many
V gene: TRBV14
CDR3 length: 15
J gene: TRBJ2-7
D gene: NA
CDR3 DNA: TGTGCCAGCAGCCTACCGAATACTAACTCCTACGAGCAGTACTTC
CDR3 protein: CASSLPNTNSYEQYF

clone size: many
V gene: TRBV7-2
CDR3 length: 14
J gene: TRBJ2-1
D gene: NA
CDR3 DNA: TGTGCCAGCAGCCCTACTCTCCTATACAATGAGCAGTTCTTC
CDR3 protein: CASSPTLLYNEQFF

clone size: NA
V gene: TRBV30
CDR3 length: 14
J gene: TRBJ1-1
D gene: NA
CDR3 DNA: TGTGCCTGGAGTGTACTAGGGCCGGAGGGTGAAGCTTTCTTT
CDR3 protein: CAWSVLGPEGEAFF

clone size: few
V gene: TRBV19
CDR3 length: 14
J gene: TRBJ1-1
D gene: NA
CDR3 DNA: TGTGCCAGTAGTACTCGGGGGGGCGGGACTGAAGCTTTCTTT
CDR3 protein: CASSTRGGGTEAFF

clone size: few
V gene: TRBV20-1
CDR3 length: 13
J gene: TRBJ1-5
D gene: NA
CDR3 DNA: TGCAGTGCATACCCGGGACGAGACCAGCCCCAGCATTTT
CDR3 protein: CSAYPGRDQPQHF

clone size: many
V gene: TRBV28
CDR3 length: 18
J gene: TRBJ2-1
D gene: NA
CDR3 DNA: TGTGCCAGCAGTTTTGGCCTTAAGGGACAAGGGACCCTCGGTGAGCAGTTCTTC
CDR3 protein: CASSFGLKGQGTLGEQFF

clone size: many
V gene: TRBV20-1
CDR3 length: 15
J gene: TRBJ2-7
D gene: NA
CDR3 DNA: TGCAGTGCTAGACTCCTGGGTGGGGGATCCTACGAGCAGTACTTC
CDR3 protein: CSARLLGGGSYEQYF

clone size: many
V gene: TRBV5-6
CDR3 length: 10
J gene: TRBJ1-6
D gene: NA
CDR3 DNA: TGTGATGAGGGTGGTTCACCCCTCCACTTT
CDR3 protein: CDEGGSPLHF

clone size: few
V gene: TRBV2
CDR3 length: 14
J gene: TRBJ2-5
D gene: NA
CDR3 DNA: TGTGCCAGCAGTGAACGGGGGGCCGTGCGCGACCAGTACTTC
CDR3 protein: CASSERGAVRDQYF